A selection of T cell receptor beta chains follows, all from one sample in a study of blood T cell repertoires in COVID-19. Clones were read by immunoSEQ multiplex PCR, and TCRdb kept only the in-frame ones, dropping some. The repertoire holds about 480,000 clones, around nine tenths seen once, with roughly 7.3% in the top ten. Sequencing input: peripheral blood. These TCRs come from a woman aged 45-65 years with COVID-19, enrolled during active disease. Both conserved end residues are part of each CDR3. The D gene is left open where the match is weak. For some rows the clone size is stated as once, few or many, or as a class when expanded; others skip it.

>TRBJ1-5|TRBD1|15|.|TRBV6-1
TGTGCCAGCAGTGAATATGGGACAGAAAATCAGCCCCAGCATTTT
CASSEYGTENQPQHF
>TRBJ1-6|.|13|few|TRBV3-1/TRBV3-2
TGTGCCACCTCCGGCAGGTATAATTCACCCCTCCACTTT
CATSGRYNSPLHF
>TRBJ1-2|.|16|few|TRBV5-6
TGTGCCAGCAACTACCCGACGGGAGCTATCAACTATGGCTACACCTTC
CASNYPTGAINYGYTF
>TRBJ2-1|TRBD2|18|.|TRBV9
TGTGCCAGCAGCGTAGGTAGCGGGGGGTCCCACTCCTACAATGAGCAGTTCTTC
CASSVGSGGSHSYNEQFF
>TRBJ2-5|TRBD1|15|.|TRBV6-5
TGTGCCAGCAGGCCACAGGGGAAGACCCAAGAGACCCAGTACTTC
CASRPQGKTQETQYF
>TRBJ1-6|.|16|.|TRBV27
TGTGCCAGCAGTGGGGAATGGGGGGGGCCAGGTTCACCCCTCCACTTT
CASSGEWGGPGSPLHF
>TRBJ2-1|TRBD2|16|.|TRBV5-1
TGCGCCAGCAGCTTGAGGGCGGGAGCTAACAACAATGAGCAGTTCTTC
CASSLRAGANNNEQFF
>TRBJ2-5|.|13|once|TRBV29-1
TGCAGCGTTGGGAAGGAGCGCCAAGAGACCCAGTACTTC
CSVGKERQETQYF
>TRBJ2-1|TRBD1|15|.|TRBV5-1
TGCGCCAGCAGCGCCCGACAGGGGGCGCGGAATGAGCAGTTCTTC
CASSARQGARNEQFF
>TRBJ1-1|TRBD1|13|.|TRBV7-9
TGTGCCAGCAGCTTAGAAGGGGGCGCCGCCGCTTTCTTT
CASSLEGGAAAFF
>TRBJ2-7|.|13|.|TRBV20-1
TGCAGTGCTAGTCGGGATTCGACCTACGAGCAGTACTTC
CSASRDSTYEQYF
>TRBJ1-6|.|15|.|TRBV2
TGTGCCAGCCTACAAGGGAGCTCCTATAATTCACCCCTCCACTTT
CASLQGSSYNSPLHF
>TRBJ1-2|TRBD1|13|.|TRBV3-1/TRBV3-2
TGTGCCAGCAGCTCAGACAGGGGTTATGGCTACACCTTC
CASSSDRGYGYTF
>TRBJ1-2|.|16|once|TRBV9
TGTGCCAGCAGCCCAACCGGGAGGCCGGCTAACTATGGCTACACCTTC
CASSPTGRPANYGYTF
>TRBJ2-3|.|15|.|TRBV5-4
TGTGCCAGCAGCTTGGGACAGAGGAGCACAGATACGCAGTATTTT
CASSLGQRSTDTQYF
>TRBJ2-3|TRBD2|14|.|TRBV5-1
TGCGCCAGCAGCTTTAGCGGGGGCGCAGATACGCAGTATTTT
CASSFSGGADTQYF
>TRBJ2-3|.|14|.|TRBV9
TGTGCCAGCAGCGTTTATCAGGGGCCCGGTACGCAGTATTTT
CASSVYQGPGTQYF
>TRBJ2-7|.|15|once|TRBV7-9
TGTGCCAGCAGCCTCTCCACTTACAGCGGCTACGAGCAGTACTTC
CASSLSTYSGYEQYF
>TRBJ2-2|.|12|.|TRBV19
TGTGCCAGTCCAGCGAACACCGGGGAGCTGTTTTTT
CASPANTGELFF
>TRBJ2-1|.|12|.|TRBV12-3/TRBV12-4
TGTGCCAGCAGTCCCCCCAGACTTAAGCAGTTCTTC
CASSPPRLKQFF
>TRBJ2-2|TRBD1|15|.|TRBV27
TGTGCCAGCAGTGACCGGACAGGGACGCCCGGGGAGCTGTTTTTT
CASSDRTGTPGELFF